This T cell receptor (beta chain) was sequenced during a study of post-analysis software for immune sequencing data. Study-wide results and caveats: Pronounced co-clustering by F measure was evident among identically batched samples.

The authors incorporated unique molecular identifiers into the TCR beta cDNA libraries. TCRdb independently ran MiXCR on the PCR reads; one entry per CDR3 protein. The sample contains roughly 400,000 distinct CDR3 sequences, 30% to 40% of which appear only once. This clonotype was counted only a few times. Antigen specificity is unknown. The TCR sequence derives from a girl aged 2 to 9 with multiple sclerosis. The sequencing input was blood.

CDR3 amino acids: CASSYVGQGGEKLFF. CDR3 coding DNA: TGTGCCAGCAGTTACGTGGGACAGGGTGGCGAAAAACTGTTTTTT. The chain joins TRBV6-5 to TRBJ1-4; 9 positions match TRBD1. Germline trimming cut 2 bases from V and 8 bases from J; bases unmatched to any gene: 6. This CDR3 is 15 amino acids long. CDR1 and CDR2 (germline): MNHEY, SVGAGI.